A single T cell receptor (beta chain) is shown here with its context. This record comes from a study of control samples from healthy donors and cancer patients. Profiling relied on immunoSEQ multiplex PCR, and the TCRdb table lists in-frame clones only, not all of them. The table includes approximately 82,000 clones, approximately 94% detected once. Trimming cost V 3 bases and J 2 bases; bases outside gene matches: 4. This CDR3 region has 15 residues. In germline, CDR1 is SGHAT, CDR2 FQNNGV. This clonotype was obtained from a woman between 18 and 30 years old in good health. Sequenced: blood. This sequence joins TRBV11-2 and TRBJ1-1, with 9 nucleotides matching TRBD1. The CDR3 reads CASSFGTGRNTEAFF. In DNA, the CDR3 is TGTGCCAGCAGCTTTGGGACAGGGCGTAACACTGAAGCTTTCTTT.